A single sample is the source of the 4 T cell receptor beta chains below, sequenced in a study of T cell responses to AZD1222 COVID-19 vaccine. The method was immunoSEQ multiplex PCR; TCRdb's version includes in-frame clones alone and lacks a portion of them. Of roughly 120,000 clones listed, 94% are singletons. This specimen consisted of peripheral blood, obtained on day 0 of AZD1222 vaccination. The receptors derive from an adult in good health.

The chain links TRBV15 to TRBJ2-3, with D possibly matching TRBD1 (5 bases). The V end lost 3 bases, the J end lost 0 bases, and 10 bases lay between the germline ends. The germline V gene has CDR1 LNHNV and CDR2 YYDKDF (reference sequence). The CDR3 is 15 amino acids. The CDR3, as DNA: TGTGCCACCAGCAGTGGACAAACTAGCACAGATACGCAGTATTTT. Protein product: CATSSGQTSTDTQYF.

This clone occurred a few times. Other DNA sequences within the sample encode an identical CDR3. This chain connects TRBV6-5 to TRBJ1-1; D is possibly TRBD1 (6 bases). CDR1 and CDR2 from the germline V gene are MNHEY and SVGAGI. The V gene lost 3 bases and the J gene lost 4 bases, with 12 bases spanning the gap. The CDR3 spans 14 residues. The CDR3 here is CASSYGGRGTEAFF. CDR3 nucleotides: TGTGCCAGCAGTTATGGGGGGCGCGGCACTGAAGCTTTCTTT.

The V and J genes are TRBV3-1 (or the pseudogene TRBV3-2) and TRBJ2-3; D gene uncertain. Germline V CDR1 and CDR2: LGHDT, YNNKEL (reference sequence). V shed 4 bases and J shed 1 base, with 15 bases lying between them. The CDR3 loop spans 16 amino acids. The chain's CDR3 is CASSPWRGGGTDTQYF. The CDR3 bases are TGTGCCAGCAGCCCTTGGCGTGGCGGTGGCACAGATACGCAGTATTTT.

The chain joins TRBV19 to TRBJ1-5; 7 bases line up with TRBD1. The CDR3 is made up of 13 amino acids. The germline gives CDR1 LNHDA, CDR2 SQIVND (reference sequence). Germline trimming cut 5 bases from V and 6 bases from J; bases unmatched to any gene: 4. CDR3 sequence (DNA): TGTGCCAGTAGTCAACAGGGGACTCAGCCCCAGCATTTT. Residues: CASSQQGTQPQHF.